This T cell receptor beta chain is drawn from a study of CD8 T cells in ankylosing spondylitis. General observations from the study: For ankylosing spondylitis blood, a TCR beta motif of eight or nine highly homologous variants appeared characteristic.

Germline V gene lookup returns CDR1 ENHRY and CDR2 SYGVKD. The length of the CDR3 is 15 residues. V was cut by 6 bases and J by 2 bases, with 17 bases left in between. TCRdb independently ran MiXCR on the 5' RACE reads; one entry per CDR3 protein. The sample yields 500,000 to 650,000 distinct CDR3 sequences, about 5.2% seen once. This clonotype was counted ten times or more. Its target is unknown. Sequencing was carried out using blood, either unsorted or a sorted T cell fraction (not recorded which). The TCR was taken from a male donor with ankylosing spondylitis. The V and J genes are TRBV10-3 and TRBJ2-7, with D possibly TRBD1 on 6 matching bases. CDR3: CAISELGRGAYEQYF. The CDR3 DNA sequence: TGTGCCATCAGCGAGCTGGGCAGGGGTGCCTACGAGCAGTACTTC.